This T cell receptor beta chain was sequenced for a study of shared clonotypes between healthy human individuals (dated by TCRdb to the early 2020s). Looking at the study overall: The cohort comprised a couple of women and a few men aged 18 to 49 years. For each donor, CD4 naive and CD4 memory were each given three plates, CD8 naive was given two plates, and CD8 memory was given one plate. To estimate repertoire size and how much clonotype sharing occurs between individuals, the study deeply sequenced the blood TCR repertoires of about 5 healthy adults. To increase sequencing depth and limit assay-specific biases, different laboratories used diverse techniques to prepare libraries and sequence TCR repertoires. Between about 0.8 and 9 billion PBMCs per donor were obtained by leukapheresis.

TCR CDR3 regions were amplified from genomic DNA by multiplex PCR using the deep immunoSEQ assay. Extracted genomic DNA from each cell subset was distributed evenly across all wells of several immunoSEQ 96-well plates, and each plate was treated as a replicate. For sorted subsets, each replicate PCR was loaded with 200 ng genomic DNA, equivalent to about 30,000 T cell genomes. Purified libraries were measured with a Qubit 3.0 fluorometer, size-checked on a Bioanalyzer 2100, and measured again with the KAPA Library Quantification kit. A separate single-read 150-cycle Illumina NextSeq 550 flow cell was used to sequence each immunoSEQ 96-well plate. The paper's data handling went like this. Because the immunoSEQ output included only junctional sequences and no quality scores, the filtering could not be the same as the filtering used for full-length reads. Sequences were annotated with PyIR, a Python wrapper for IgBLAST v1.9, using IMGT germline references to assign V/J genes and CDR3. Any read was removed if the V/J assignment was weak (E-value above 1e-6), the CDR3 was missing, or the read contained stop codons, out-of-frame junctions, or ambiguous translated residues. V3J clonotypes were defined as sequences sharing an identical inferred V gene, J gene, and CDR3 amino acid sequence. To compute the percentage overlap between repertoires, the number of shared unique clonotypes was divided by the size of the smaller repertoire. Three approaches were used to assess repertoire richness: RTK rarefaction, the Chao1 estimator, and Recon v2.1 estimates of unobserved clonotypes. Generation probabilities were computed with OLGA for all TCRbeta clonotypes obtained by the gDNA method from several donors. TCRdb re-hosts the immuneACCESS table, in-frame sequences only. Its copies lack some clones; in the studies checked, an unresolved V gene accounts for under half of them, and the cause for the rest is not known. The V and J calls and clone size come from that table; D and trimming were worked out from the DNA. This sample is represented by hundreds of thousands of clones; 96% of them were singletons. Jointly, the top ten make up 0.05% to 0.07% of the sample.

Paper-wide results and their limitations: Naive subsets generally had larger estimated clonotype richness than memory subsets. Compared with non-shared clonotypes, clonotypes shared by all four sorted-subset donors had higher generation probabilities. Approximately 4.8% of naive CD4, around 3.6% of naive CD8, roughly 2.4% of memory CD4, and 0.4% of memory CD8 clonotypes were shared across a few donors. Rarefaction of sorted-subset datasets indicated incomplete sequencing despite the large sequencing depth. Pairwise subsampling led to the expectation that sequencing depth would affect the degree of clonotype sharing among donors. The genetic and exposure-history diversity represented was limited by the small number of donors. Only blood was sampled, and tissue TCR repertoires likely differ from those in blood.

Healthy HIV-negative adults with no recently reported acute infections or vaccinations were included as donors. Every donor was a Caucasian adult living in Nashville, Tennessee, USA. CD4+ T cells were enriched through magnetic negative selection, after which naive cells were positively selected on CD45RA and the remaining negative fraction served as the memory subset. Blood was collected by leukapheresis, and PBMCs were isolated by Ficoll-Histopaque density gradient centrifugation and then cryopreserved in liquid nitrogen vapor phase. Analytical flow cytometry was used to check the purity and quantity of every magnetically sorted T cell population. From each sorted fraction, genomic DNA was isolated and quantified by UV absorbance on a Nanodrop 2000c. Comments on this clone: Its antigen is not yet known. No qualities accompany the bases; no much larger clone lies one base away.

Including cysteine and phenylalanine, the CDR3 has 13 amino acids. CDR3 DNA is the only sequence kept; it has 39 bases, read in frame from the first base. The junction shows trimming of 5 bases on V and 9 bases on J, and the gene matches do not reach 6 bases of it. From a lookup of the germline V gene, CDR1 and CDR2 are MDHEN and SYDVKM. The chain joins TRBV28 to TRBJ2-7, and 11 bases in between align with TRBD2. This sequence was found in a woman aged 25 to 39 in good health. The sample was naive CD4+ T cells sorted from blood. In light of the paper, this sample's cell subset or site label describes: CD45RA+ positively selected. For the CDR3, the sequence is CASSGTSGGRQYF. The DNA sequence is TGTGCCAGCAGTGGGACTAGCGGAGGTCGGCAGTACTTC.